This T cell receptor beta chain was documented in a study of cytomegalovirus exposure and HLA in healthy donors. The study, taken as a whole, reports: TCR beta chains numbering some 150 were designated cytomegalovirus-associated. For most TCR sequences rarity was the rule, although some public TCRs occurred in many donors. Reported performance of the classifier showed diagnosis of cytomegalovirus status with high specificity and sensitivity.

The donors were members of the roughly 130-subject validation cohort (separate from the approximately 670-subject first cohort). Turning to this clone: The antigen is not known.

The CDR3 is 13 residues long. CDR1 SGHVS and CDR2 FQNEAQ come from the germline V gene. The V end was cut by 2 bases, the J end by 2 bases, with 6 bases between. Profiling relied on immunoSEQ multiplex PCR, and the TCRdb table lists in-frame clones only, not all of them. The profile shows 45,000 to 65,000 clones, approximately 92% of them singletons. This clonotype was sampled from a young woman in good health and CMV-seronegative. The chain uses TRBV7-8 and TRBJ2-5; TRBD1 is a possible D gene (5 bases). Sample: PBMCs. The CDR3 DNA sequence: TGTGCCAGCAGCTTAAACAGGCAAGAGACCCAGTACTTC. Translated, it gives CASSLNRQETQYF.